Below, 31 T cell receptor beta chains from the same sample are listed, as sequenced in a study of blood T cell repertoires in COVID-19. Sequenced by immunoSEQ multiplex PCR; TCRdb stores in-frame clones only, minus some. Of about 160,000 clones detected, 70% to 85% appear once; the ten largest clones hold about 1.2%. Source material: peripheral blood. The receptor source for this set is a man aged 60-69 years who had recovered from COVID-19.

This sequence joins TRBV5-1 and TRBJ2-5, with a possible D match to TRBD1 (6 bases). Germline loops: CDR1 SGHRS, CDR2 YFSETQ. V lost 4 bases and J 1 base, leaving 11 bases between the germline ends. This CDR3 spans 14 amino acids. CDR3: CASSQQGTQETQYF. CDR3 DNA: TGCGCCAGCAGCCAACAGGGAACCCAAGAGACCCAGTACTTC.

The chain links TRBV28 to TRBJ1-2; 10 positions agree with TRBD1. CDR1 and CDR2 from the germline V gene are MDHEN and SYDVKM. The V gene end was trimmed by 5 bases and the J gene end by 2 bases; junction bases not matched to a gene: 8. This CDR3 is 16 amino acids long. The CDR3, as DNA: TGTGCCAGCAGTACAGCCGGGACAGGGGTAAACTATGGCTACACCTTC. The encoded protein is CASSTAGTGVNYGYTF.

The chain has TRBV5-1 and TRBJ1-2; D perhaps matches TRBD1 (5 bases). Deletions cut 3 bases from V and 11 bases from J, with 14 bases between. CDR1 is SGHRS, CDR2 YFSETQ, per germline. The CDR3 spans 12 residues. CDR3 nucleotides: TGCGCCAGCAGCTCCGGGACTGCTGAATACACCTTC. As protein: CASSSGTAEYTF.

V and J are TRBV3-1 (or the pseudogene TRBV3-2) and TRBJ2-7, with D unclear. The germline V gene has CDR1 LGHDT and CDR2 YNNKEL (reference sequence). V was shortened by 0 bases and J by 2 bases, with 8 bases between the two germline ends. This CDR3 has 14 residues. CDR3 in amino acids: CASSQDIFAYEQYF. The CDR3 nucleotides are TGTGCCAGCAGCCAAGACATTTTTGCCTACGAGCAGTACTTC.

In the case of this clone: Different DNA sequences within this sample yield the same CDR3. This chain uses TRBV7-2 with TRBJ1-1, with 8 bases that match TRBD1. CDR1 is SGHTA and CDR2 is FQGNSA in the germline V gene. The CDR3 totals 13 residues. Trimming took 4 bases from V and 3 from J; bases not matched to a gene: 1. CDR3 bases: TGTGCCAGCAGCTCACAGGGGGACACTGAAGCTTTCTTT. Its translation: CASSSQGDTEAFF.

This chain connects TRBV2 to TRBJ2-7; 9 nucleotides match TRBD1. This CDR3 is built from 13 residues. The V gene end was trimmed by 6 bases and the J gene end by 5 bases; junction bases not matched to a gene: 5. Germline CDR1 SNHLY, CDR2 FYNNEI. The CDR3 DNA reads TGTGCCAGCAGGGATGGGACAGGGAACGAGCAGTACTTC. Amino acid sequence: CASRDGTGNEQYF.

V and J are TRBV18 and TRBJ1-1; the match to TRBD1 covers 9 bases. Germline CDR1 reads KGHSH; CDR2 reads LQKENI. The J segment lost 5 bases and the V segment lost 4 bases, leaving 8 bases of the junction unmatched. The CDR3 has 15 residues. CDR3 loop: CASSLSGQGRTEAFF. The CDR3 nucleotides are TGTGCCAGCTCACTATCGGGACAGGGAAGAACTGAAGCTTTCTTT. Full variable domain (outside the CDR3, taken from reference TRBV18 and TRBJ1-1): NAGVMQNPRHLVRRRGQEARLRCSPMKGHSHVYWYRQLPEEGLKFMVYLQKENIIDESGMPKERFSAEFPKEGPSILRIQQVVRGDSAAYFCASSLSGQGRTEAFFGQGTRLTVV.

The gene calls are TRBV4-3 and TRBJ1-1; maybe TRBD1 (6 bases). Trimming took 6 bases from V and 9 from J, leaving 20 bases between them. Germline CDR1 and CDR2: LGHNA and YSLEER. The CDR3 is 14 amino acids. CDR3 in DNA: TGCGCCAGCAGTTCCCACCGGGACATCGACAAAGCTTTCTTT. Residues: CASSSHRDIDKAFF.

V is TRBV6-4 and J is TRBJ2-3; maybe TRBD2 (6 bases). From germline, CDR1 is MRHNA and CDR2 SNTAGT. The ends were cut back, 5 bases at V and 6 bases at J, with 15 bases in the middle. The CDR3 is 14 residues long. CDR3: CASSRDGEVDTQYF. CDR3 nucleotide sequence: TGTGCCAGCAGTCGAGACGGGGAGGTGGATACGCAGTATTTT.

The rearrangement links TRBV7-3 to TRBJ1-2, with 9 bases identical to TRBD1. Germline V gives CDR1 SGHTA, CDR2 FQGTGA. This CDR3 comprises 14 residues. V gave up 6 bases and J gave up 4 bases; unmatched junction bases: 6. CDR3 amino acids: CASSPGTGLYGYTF. In DNA, the CDR3 is TGTGCCAGCAGTCCCGGGACAGGGCTCTATGGCTACACCTTC.

The chain employs TRBV10-3 and TRBJ1-3, with 7 bases fitting TRBD1. This CDR3 has 15 residues. J lost 0 bases, V lost 6 bases, and 5 bases had no gene match. CDR1 is ENHRY, CDR2 SYGVKD, per germline. Here the CDR3 reads CAISRTGHSGNTIYF. The CDR3, as DNA: TGTGCCATCAGCCGGACAGGCCACTCTGGAAACACCATATATTTT.

The chain uses TRBV19 and TRBJ1-5; TRBD1 is a possible D gene (5 bases). The CDR3 totals 12 residues. V was shortened by 8 bases and J by 3 bases, with 8 bases between the two germline ends. Germline V gene data show CDR1 as LNHDA and CDR2 as SQIVND (reference sequence). The CDR3 DNA sequence: TGTGCCAGTGGGGGGAACAATCAGCCCCAGCATTTT. It codes for CASGGNNQPQHF.

The chain uses TRBV9 and TRBJ1-6, with 7 bases aligning to TRBD1. The CDR3 sequence is 15 residues long. Looked up from germline, CDR1 is SGDLS and CDR2 is YYNGEE. V lost 3 bases and J lost 7; bases outside the gene matches: 7. CDR3 sequence (DNA): TGTGCCAGCAGCGCCACCGGGACAGAGAATTCACCCCTCCACTTT. Its translation is CASSATGTENSPLHF.

This clone was seen ten or more times. The chain employs TRBV16 and TRBJ2-4; TRBD2 is a possible D gene (5 bases). Germline CDR1 and CDR2: KGHSY and FQNENV. V lost 4 bases, J lost 7 bases, and 17 bases lay in between. CDR3 size: 15 residues. This CDR3 is CASSPPPLAGNIQYF. The CDR3 nucleotides are TGTGCCAGCAGCCCCCCGCCCCTAGCCGGGAACATTCAGTACTTC.

The sample holds one count of this clone. The chain carries TRBV19 and TRBJ2-5; no firm D call. The CDR3 sequence is 13 residues long. V lost 5 bases to trimming and J lost 2 bases, with 9 bases between them. Germline lookup yields CDR1 LNHDA and CDR2 SQIVND (reference sequence). CDR3 in DNA: TGTGCCAGTAGTCCAGGCCGTCAAGAGACCCAGTACTTC. This gives the protein CASSPGRQETQYF.

Only one count was recorded for this clone. J is TRBJ2-1 and V is TRBV7-2, with 8 nucleotides matching TRBD2. V shed 1 base and J 4 bases; nucleotides not matched to a gene: 3. The CDR3 runs to 15 residues. Germline-derived CDR1 and CDR2 are SGHTA and FQGNSA. CDR3 in amino acids: CASSLVAGSYNEQFF. In DNA, the CDR3 is TGTGCCAGCAGCTTAGTAGCGGGGTCTTACAATGAGCAGTTCTTC.

The V call is TRBV5-6, the J call TRBJ1-5; D is perhaps TRBD1 (6 bases). The CDR3 totals 14 residues. V lost 0 bases, J lost 10 bases, and 14 bases lay in between. Per the germline V gene, CDR1 is SGHDT and CDR2 is YYEEEE. This CDR3 reads CASSLDGGARPQHF. The CDR3 DNA follows: TGTGCCAGCAGCTTGGACGGGGGGGCGCGCCCCCAGCATTTT.

The chain joins TRBV19 to TRBJ1-2; 8 bases are a match to TRBD1. The germline CDR1 and CDR2 sequences are LNHDA and SQIVND (reference sequence). The junction had 4 bases not matched to a gene; V was cut back by 4 bases and J by 6 bases. This CDR3 spans 13 amino acids. DNA of the CDR3: TGTGCCAGTAGTACAGGGGGCGCGGATGGCTACACCTTC. It yields the protein CASSTGGADGYTF. The full variable domain, rest sourced from reference TRBV19 and TRBJ1-2, is DGGITQSPKYLFRKEGQNVTLSCEQNLNHDAMYWYRQDPGQGLRLIYYSQIVNDFQKGDIAEGYSVSREKKESFPLTVTSAQKNPTAFYLCASSTGGADGYTFGSGTRLTVV.

This chain connects TRBV4-3 to TRBJ1-2; a weak D match, TRBD1 (6 bases). Trimming took 3 bases from V and 7 from J, leaving 18 bases between them. CDR3 length equals 15 residues. Germline V gene lookup returns CDR1 LGHNA and CDR2 YSLEER. The CDR3 is CASSQSQGEGFGYTF. The CDR3 DNA is TGCGCCAGCAGCCAGTCACAGGGAGAGGGATTTGGCTACACCTTC.

V gene TRBV6-5 combines with J gene TRBJ2-7; possible D gene TRBD2, 6 bases. Trimming removed 7 bases at V and 0 bases at J, with 16 bases between. Per germline, CDR1 MNHEY and CDR2 SVGAGI. The CDR3 spans 15 residues. The CDR3: CASKLGRRDSYEQYF. The CDR3 bases are TGTGCCAGCAAGTTGGGCAGGAGGGACTCCTACGAGCAGTACTTC.

On this clone itself: The same CDR3 arises from other DNA sequences in this sample as well. The V call is TRBV5-1, the J call TRBJ2-5; TRBD1 matches at 11 bases. The CDR3 contains 14 residues. From germline, CDR1 is SGHRS and CDR2 YFSETQ. V dropped 3 bases and J dropped 5; count of bases not matched to a gene: 3. The CDR3 DNA reads TGCGCCAGCAGCTCCGGGACAGGGGGGGAGACCCAGTACTTC. Its translation: CASSSGTGGETQYF. Together with reference TRBV5-1 and TRBJ2-5, the CDR3 gives the full variable domain: KAGVTQTPRYLIKTRGQQVTLSCSPISGHRSVSWYQQTPGQGLQFLFEYFSETQRNKGNFPGRFSGRQFSNSRSEMNVSTLELGDSALYLCASSSGTGGETQYFGPGTRLLVL.

This chain connects TRBV30 to TRBJ2-7; D gene ambiguous. The V gene's germline CDR1 is GTSNPN and CDR2 SVGIG (reference sequence). The V end lost 0 bases, the J end lost 3 bases, and 3 bases lay between the germline ends. There are 11 residues in the CDR3. The CDR3 bases are TGTGCCTGGAGTGTCAGCTACGAGCAGTACTTC. As protein: CAWSVSYEQYF.

The V and J genes are TRBV24-1 and TRBJ2-2; TRBD2 matches 12 bases. Trimming at V came to 3 bases and at J to 4 bases, leaving 5 bases not matched to a gene. Looked up from germline, CDR1 is KGHDR and CDR2 is SFDVKD. CDR3 length: 17 amino acids. CDR3 protein: CATSDPSGGAFTGELFF. The CDR3 region has the DNA TGTGCCACCAGTGATCCTAGCGGGGGGGCGTTCACCGGGGAGCTGTTTTTT.

This clone is a singleton in its sample. The V call is TRBV30, the J call TRBJ1-2, with TRBD1 identical over 7 bases. The V gene's germline CDR1 is GTSNPN and CDR2 SVGIG (reference sequence). With V trimmed by 5 bases and J by 0 bases, 3 bases remained unmatched. CDR3 length: 13 residues. CDR3 coding DNA: TGTGCCTGGGGGACAGTTTCTAACTATGGCTACACCTTC. It codes for CAWGTVSNYGYTF.

The genes are TRBV19 and TRBJ2-7, with 11 nucleotides matching TRBD1. CDR1 and CDR2 from the germline V gene are LNHDA and SQIVND (reference sequence). CDR3 length: 16 amino acids. V lost 3 bases to trimming and J lost 5 bases; unmatched junction nucleotides: 9. Here the CDR3 DNA reads TGTGCCAGTAGTATCCGTAGGGGACAGGGGGTCGACGAGCAGTACTTC. Encoded protein: CASSIRRGQGVDEQYF. The whole variable domain, remainder taken from reference TRBV19 and TRBJ2-7, is DGGITQSPKYLFRKEGQNVTLSCEQNLNHDAMYWYRQDPGQGLRLIYYSQIVNDFQKGDIAEGYSVSREKKESFPLTVTSAQKNPTAFYLCASSIRRGQGVDEQYFGPGTRLTVT.

The chain recombines TRBV18 with TRBJ1-2; TRBD1 is a possible D gene (6 bases). V gave up 2 bases and J gave up 8 bases, with 15 bases separating them. Germline CDR1 and CDR2: KGHSH and LQKENI. The CDR3 has 14 residues. CDR3 nucleotide sequence: TGTGCCAGCTCACCATCCCGAGGGGGAGAGGGCTACACCTTC. Its protein is CASSPSRGGEGYTF.

This clone appeared once. V and J are TRBV6-5 and TRBJ1-1; D possibly corresponds to TRBD1 (5 bases). V dropped 5 bases and J dropped 5 bases, with 15 bases sitting between them. This CDR3 spans 14 amino acids. The germline CDR1 and CDR2 sequences are MNHEY and SVGAGI. CDR3 sequence reads: CASSTGPRGTEAFF. The CDR3 DNA is TGTGCCAGCAGTACAGGACCTAGGGGTACTGAAGCTTTCTTT.

The genes are TRBV14 and TRBJ2-1; 9 nucleotides line up with TRBD2. After removal of 1 base from V and 6 bases from J, the junction contained 7 bases not matched to a gene. CDR3 length equals 16 residues. The germline V gene has CDR1 SGHDN and CDR2 FVKESK. In DNA, the CDR3 is TGTGCCAGCAGCCAAGTTGGGCTAGCGGGGAGCAATGAGCAGTTCTTC. This codes for CASSQVGLAGSNEQFF. Supplemented by reference TRBV14 and TRBJ2-1, the full variable domain reads EAGVTQFPSHSVIEKGQTVTLRCDPISGHDNLYWYRRVMGKEIKFLLHFVKESKQDESGMPNNRFLAERTGGTYSTLKVQPAELEDSGVYFCASSQVGLAGSNEQFFGPGTRLTVL.

The rearrangement joins TRBV6-6 to TRBJ1-1; D not certain. Germline values: CDR1 MNHNY, CDR2 SVGAGI (reference sequence). The length of the CDR3 is 14 residues. V dropped 5 bases and J dropped 0 bases, with 10 bases sitting between them. The CDR3 here is CASSNPQVNTEAFF. In DNA, the CDR3 is TGTGCCAGCAGTAACCCTCAGGTGAACACTGAAGCTTTCTTT.

The chain uses TRBV11-3 and TRBJ2-6, with TRBD1 identical over 8 bases. V lost 5 bases, J lost 4 bases, and 4 bases stayed unmatched. CDR3 length: 15 amino acids. Germline values: CDR1 SGHNT, CDR2 YENEEA. The CDR3 reads CASSLTGVGANVLTF. The DNA for the CDR3 is TGTGCCAGCAGCCTGACAGGGGTCGGGGCCAACGTCCTGACTTTC.

This clone has just a few counts. The chain is built from TRBV7-8 and TRBJ2-5; 12 bases agree with TRBD1. Germline values: CDR1 SGHVS, CDR2 FQNEAQ. The CDR3 totals 17 residues. Germline trimming cut 3 bases from V and 4 bases from J; bases unmatched to any gene: 9. CDR3 in DNA: TGTGCCAGCAGCTTTTACTCCCGGGACAGGGGGCGAGAGACCCAGTACTTC. It translates to CASSFYSRDRGRETQYF. Based on the CDR3 plus reference TRBV7-8 and TRBJ2-5, the full variable domain is GAGVSQSPRYKVAKRGQDVALRCDPISGHVSLFWYQQALGQGPEFLTYFQNEAQLDKSGLPSDRFFAERPEGSVSTLKIQRTQQEDSAVYLCASSFYSRDRGRETQYFGPGTRLLVL.